The next 26 T cell receptor beta chains were all read from a single sample in a study of blood T cell repertoires in COVID-19. The table came from immunoSEQ multiplex PCR; TCRdb's copy has only in-frame clones and leaves some out. This repertoire shows 330,000 or so clones, roughly 86% found once; its top ten account for approximately 9.9%. What was sequenced was peripheral blood. Source of these receptors: a man aged 25-45 years with COVID-19, enrolled during active disease.

The chain combines TRBV3-1 (or the pseudogene TRBV3-2) with TRBJ1-4; TRBD1 matches 7 bases. The ends lost 4 bases at V and 7 bases at J; junction bases unmatched: 3. The CDR3 loop spans 13 amino acids. Germline values: CDR1 LGHDT, CDR2 YNNKEL (reference sequence). CDR3 nucleotides: TGTGCCAGCAGCCCCAGGGGGTTTGAAAAACTGTTTTTT. Translating gives CASSPRGFEKLFF.

The chain combines TRBV6-2 or TRBV6-3 with TRBJ1-5; 9 bases are shared with TRBD1. The CDR3 is 18 residues long. Germline CDR1 reads MNHEY; CDR2 reads SVGEGT. V shed 2 bases and J 0 bases; nucleotides not matched to a gene: 8. The CDR3 region is CASSYPGQGPYSNQPQHF. The DNA for the CDR3 is TGTGCCAGCAGTTACCCGGGACAGGGACCCTATAGCAATCAGCCCCAGCATTTT.

The chain couples TRBV7-2 to TRBJ2-5; TRBD2 matches 8 bases. CDR3 length: 19 amino acids. CDR1 and CDR2 (germline): SGHTA, FQGNSA. The V and J ends lost 2 bases and 0 bases, in that order; junction bases with no gene match: 14. CDR3 in amino acids: CASSLSSTRDSGDQETQYF. The CDR3 DNA is TGTGCCAGCAGCTTATCCTCCACCCGGGATAGCGGGGACCAAGAGACCCAGTACTTC.

The V gene is TRBV19, the J gene TRBJ1-1; D remains ambiguous. Trimming stripped 7 bases from V and 1 base from J, with 10 bases between. The CDR3 is 13 amino acids. Per the germline V gene, CDR1 is LNHDA and CDR2 is SQIVND (reference sequence). The DNA for the CDR3 is TGTGCCAGTACCTCCGCGCCGAACACTGAAGCTTTCTTT. It is translated as CASTSAPNTEAFF.

The gene calls are TRBV28 and TRBJ2-1; a weak D match, TRBD1 (5 bases). Trimming shortened V by 6 bases and J by 0 bases, and 9 bases separated the two germline ends. This CDR3 has 14 amino acids. Germline V gene data show CDR1 as MDHEN and CDR2 as SYDVKM. The CDR3 nucleotides read TGTGCCAGCAGAACAGGTTTCTCCTACAATGAGCAGTTCTTC. Its translation: CASRTGFSYNEQFF.

This chain joins TRBV24-1 and TRBJ2-1; 9 bases map to TRBD1. The CDR3 spans 16 residues. The junction had 9 bases not matched to a gene; V was cut back by 5 bases and J by 5 bases. Germline lookup yields CDR1 KGHDR and CDR2 SFDVKD. The CDR3 DNA sequence: TGTGCCACCAGTGCCTCGCCCGGGACAGGGAACAATGAGCAGTTCTTC. Protein product: CATSASPGTGNNEQFF.

The chain joins TRBV4-3 to TRBJ1-6, with 7 bases identical to TRBD1. Germline V CDR1 and CDR2: LGHNA, YSLEER. The CDR3 covers 15 residues. After removal of 4 bases from V and 10 bases from J, the junction contained 10 bases not matched to a gene. The CDR3 region is CASSLDREGESPLHF. Written as DNA, the CDR3 is TGCGCCAGCAGCCTTGACAGGGAAGGTGAATCACCCCTCCACTTT.

This rearrangement joins TRBV19 to TRBJ1-4; TRBD1 aligns across 9 bases. Losses at the gene ends were 6 bases for V and 7 bases for J; bases not matched to a gene: 6. The germline V gene has CDR1 LNHDA and CDR2 SQIVND (reference sequence). The CDR3 length is 14 residues. CDR3 sequence (DNA): TGTGCCAGTAGGCTGGGACAGGGAGGTGAAAAACTGTTTTTT. Residues: CASRLGQGGEKLFF.

The rearrangement joins TRBV9 to TRBJ1-2; tentative D call: TRBD1 (5 bases). The germline V and J ends were trimmed by 7 bases and 4 bases, with 14 bases remaining between them. Germline V gene data show CDR1 as SGDLS and CDR2 as YYNGEE. The CDR3 is 13 residues long. CDR3 DNA sequence: TGTGCCAGCGGAATCCAGGGTTCCTATGGCTACACCTTC. Protein sequence: CASGIQGSYGYTF.

This clone was found many times. The chain carries TRBV6-1 and TRBJ2-1; 9 bases are a match to TRBD2. The CDR3 length is 17 residues. V lost 4 bases, J lost 4 bases, and 11 bases stayed unmatched. The germline V gene has CDR1 MNHNS and CDR2 SASEGT. For the CDR3, the DNA is TGTGCCAGCAGTGGAGAAGCAGCGGGGGGCCCATACAATGAGCAGTTCTTC. Encoded protein: CASSGEAAGGPYNEQFF.

The genes are TRBV19 and TRBJ2-7; the D gene is possibly TRBD2 (5 bases). The CDR3 is made up of 12 amino acids. CDR1 and CDR2 from the germline V gene are LNHDA and SQIVND (reference sequence). Trimming left V 6 bases short and J 7 bases short, with 13 bases between. The CDR3 DNA sequence: TGTGCCAGTAGCCGAAATCGAGGGGAGCAGTACTTC. Translated, it gives CASSRNRGEQYF.

This clone turned up a few times. At the DNA level, this CDR3 is encoded by other sequences in the same sample as well. The chain uses TRBV6-5 and TRBJ1-5; TRBD1 agrees at 8 bases. Trimming took 2 bases from V and 4 from J; bases not matched to a gene: 1. This CDR3 is built from 14 residues. Germline CDR1 is MNHEY and CDR2 is SVGAGI. The CDR3 nucleotides read TGTGCCAGCAGTTACAGGACAGGGAATCAGCCCCAGCATTTT. Its protein is CASSYRTGNQPQHF.

The chain uses TRBV5-5 and TRBJ1-2; D is undetermined. Germline V gene lookup returns CDR1 SGHKS and CDR2 YYEKEE (reference sequence). The CDR3 runs 14 residues. V gave up 0 bases and J gave up 0 bases, with 6 bases separating them. CDR3 residues: CASSLGSSNYGYTF. The CDR3 nucleotides read TGTGCCAGCAGCTTGGGCAGTTCTAACTATGGCTACACCTTC.

This clone occurred a few times. This chain links TRBV18 with TRBJ1-5; 7 bases line up with TRBD1. The CDR3 runs to 15 residues. V shed 6 bases, J shed 4 bases, and the junction held 9 bases outside the gene matches. Germline-derived CDR1 and CDR2 are KGHSH and LQKENI. Here the CDR3 DNA reads TGTGCCAGCTCTCCCGGACAGGCGAGAAATCAGCCCCAGCATTTT. Translation: CASSPGQARNQPQHF.

V gene TRBV19 combines with J gene TRBJ1-5; D is unresolved. This CDR3 is 13 amino acids long. V was trimmed by 0 bases and J by 5 bases, leaving 5 bases between them. The germline gives CDR1 LNHDA, CDR2 SQIVND (reference sequence). CDR3 DNA sequence: TGTGCCAGTAGTATAGACATTTATCAGCCCCAGCATTTT. Translation gives CASSIDIYQPQHF.

The CDR3 here is CATSLPAGAEQYF. CDR3 nucleotides: TGTGCCACCAGCCTCCCGGCGGGAGCCGAGCAGTACTTC. The V gene is TRBV15, the J gene TRBJ2-7; 7 bases agree with TRBD2. J gave up 6 bases and V 5 bases, and 7 bases lay outside the gene matches. The CDR3 extends over 13 amino acids. Germline CDR1 and CDR2: LNHNV and YYDKDF (reference sequence).

The chain links TRBV4-2 to TRBJ2-3; TRBD2 aligns across 10 bases. This CDR3 contains 16 residues. The ends lost 1 base at V and 1 base at J; junction bases unmatched: 2. CDR1 LGHNA and CDR2 YNFKEQ come from the germline V gene. CDR3 amino acids: CASSQAAGGGTDTQYF. CDR3 nucleotides: TGTGCCAGCAGCCAAGCAGCGGGAGGGGGCACAGATACGCAGTATTTT.

The CDR3 is CASSKLAGGPYNEQFF. CDR3 sequence (DNA): TGCGCCAGCAGTAAATTAGCGGGGGGCCCCTACAATGAGCAGTTCTTC. The V gene is TRBV5-1, the J gene TRBJ2-1; 10 bases map to TRBD2. CDR3 length equals 16 residues. With 5 bases clipped from V and 2 bases from J, the junction kept 7 bases outside the gene matches. Germline-derived CDR1 and CDR2 are SGHRS and YFSETQ.

This rearrangement joins TRBV2 to TRBJ2-3, with 8 positions matching TRBD2. The CDR3 is 16 amino acids. J lost 6 bases, V lost 0 bases, and 8 bases had no gene match. The germline V gene has CDR1 SNHLY and CDR2 FYNNEI. Written as DNA, the CDR3 is TGTGCCAGCAGTGAAGCGCTCGCGGGAGGAAAGGATACGCAGTATTTT. Amino acid sequence: CASSEALAGGKDTQYF.

The chain recombines TRBV29-1 with TRBJ2-7; 12 positions agree with TRBD1. Trimming cost V 6 bases and J 1 base; bases outside gene matches: 4. The germline CDR1 and CDR2 sequences are SQVTM and ANQGSEA. The CDR3 totals 14 residues. CDR3 coding DNA: TGCAGCGTGGGACAGGGGGCGGAGTCCTACGAGCAGTACTTC. The encoded protein is CSVGQGAESYEQYF.

The V call is TRBV19, the J call TRBJ2-5; 10 bases match TRBD2. V lost 1 base and J lost 6; bases outside the gene matches: 11. Germline V CDR1 and CDR2: LNHDA, SQIVND (reference sequence). The CDR3 totals 17 residues. The CDR3 region is CASSIGPSGGAVQTQYF. CDR3 sequence (DNA): TGTGCCAGTAGTATAGGTCCTAGCGGGGGAGCCGTACAGACCCAGTACTTC.

The chain has TRBV7-9 and TRBJ2-7; D is unresolved. V lost 4 bases to trimming and J lost 5 bases, with 15 bases between them. The CDR3 runs to 14 residues. CDR1 and CDR2 (germline): SEHNR, FQNEAQ (reference sequence). Written as DNA, the CDR3 is TGTGCCAGCAGCTCTTGGGCCCTGGCCCACGAGCAGTACTTC. Protein: CASSSWALAHEQYF.

This chain links TRBV7-3 with TRBJ2-5, with 14 bases fitting TRBD2. CDR3 length equals 15 residues. In germline, CDR1 is SGHTA, CDR2 FQGTGA. V shed 5 bases, J shed 4 bases, and the junction held 3 bases outside the gene matches. CDR3 nucleotide sequence: TGTGCCAGCAGCCCCGGGACTAGCGGGGGAGAGACCCAGTACTTC. Protein product: CASSPGTSGGETQYF.

This clone was picked up a small number of times. The gene calls are TRBV15 and TRBJ2-3, with 9 bases matching TRBD2. The ends lost 3 bases at V and 0 bases at J; junction bases unmatched: 10. CDR1 and CDR2 (germline): LNHNV, YYDKDF (reference sequence). CDR3 size: 18 residues. For the CDR3, the DNA is TGTGCCACCAGCAGCTACCCGGGACTAGCAGCAAGCACAGATACGCAGTATTTT. Residues: CATSSYPGLAASTDTQYF.

The V gene is TRBV6-2 or TRBV6-3, the J gene TRBJ2-7; 8 positions agree with TRBD1. The ends lost 6 bases at V and 3 bases at J; junction bases unmatched: 10. This CDR3 contains 15 residues. Germline CDR1 is MNHEY and CDR2 is SVGEGT. The CDR3, as DNA: TGTGCCAGCAGCTCCGGGACAGGTATCGACTACGAGCAGTACTTC. Its protein is CASSSGTGIDYEQYF.

The chain employs TRBV4-3 and TRBJ2-2; D may be TRBD2 (6 bases). The CDR3 totals 18 residues. The ends were cut back, 0 bases at V and 5 bases at J, with 19 bases in the middle. The germline gives CDR1 LGHNA, CDR2 YSLEER. In DNA form, the CDR3 reads TGCGCCAGCAGCCAAGATCTCGGGAGTGCAGGGAGGACCGGGGAGCTGTTTTTT. This gives the protein CASSQDLGSAGRTGELFF.